These 5 T cell receptor beta chains were all obtained from the same sample, sequenced in a study of molecular identifiers for immune sequencing clone quantification. MiXCR, applied by TCRdb to the PCR reads, yields one record per CDR3 protein. The sample holds about half a million distinct CDR3 sequences, roughly 23% seen once. The sample comprised naive CD8+ T cells from blood, with Jurkat cell RNA spiked in. As for subset: FACS-sorted CD8+CD4-CCR7+CD45RA+ naive T cells. The receptors come from a human donor in good health. Some libraries in this study had Jurkat cell RNA spiked in.

Remarks on this clonotype: One end of the junction does not line up with germline, which may come from a read error. The rearrangement joins TRBV7-9 to TRBJ1-2; D unclear. This CDR3 has 13 residues. The germline V gene has CDR1 SEHNR and CDR2 FQNEAQ (reference sequence). CDR3 amino acids: CASSLTTNYDYTF. CDR3 DNA sequence: TGTGCCAGCAGCTTAACAACTAACTATGACTACACCTTC.

A single count supports this clonotype. At one end the junction does not follow the germline gene, possibly because of a read error. This chain connects TRBV7-9 to TRBJ2-3, with 11 bases matching TRBD2. CDR1 SEHNR and CDR2 FQNEAQ come from the germline V gene (reference sequence). This CDR3 region has 17 residues. The CDR3 loop reads CASSPLLAGEFTDAQYF. The DNA of the CDR3 is TGTGCCAGCAGCCCACTACTAGCGGGGGAGTTCACAGATGCGCAGTATTTT.

This CDR3 is CASSPTSVPAASYNEQFF. The CDR3 DNA reads TGTGCCAGCAGCCCAACGTCCGTGCCAGCGGCCTCCTACAATGAGCAGTTCTTC. The rearrangement joins TRBV27 to TRBJ2-1, with D perhaps matching TRBD2 (5 bases). Germline V gene sequence: CDR1 MNHEY, CDR2 SMNVEV (reference sequence). Deletions cut 6 bases from V and 0 bases from J, with 21 bases between. The CDR3 has 18 residues.

At least ten counts were recorded for this clonotype. This sequence joins TRBV27 and TRBJ2-5, with 8 bases identical to TRBD1. Germline-derived CDR1 and CDR2 are MNHEY and SMNVEV (reference sequence). V lost 6 bases and J lost 5; bases outside the gene matches: 8. This CDR3 is built from 14 residues. The CDR3: CASRKRTGRETQYF. The CDR3 bases are TGTGCCAGCAGAAAAAGGACAGGGAGGGAGACCCAGTACTTC.

This clonotype was detected a few times. The rearrangement uses TRBV3-1 and TRBJ2-3; 9 bases fit TRBD2. With 1 base clipped from V and 2 bases from J, the junction kept 1 base outside the gene matches. The germline V gene has CDR1 LGHDT and CDR2 YNNKEL (reference sequence). The CDR3 loop spans 15 amino acids. The CDR3 DNA reads as TGTGCCAGCAGCCAAGGGACTAGCGACACAGATACGCAGTATTTT. Amino acids: CASSQGTSDTDTQYF.